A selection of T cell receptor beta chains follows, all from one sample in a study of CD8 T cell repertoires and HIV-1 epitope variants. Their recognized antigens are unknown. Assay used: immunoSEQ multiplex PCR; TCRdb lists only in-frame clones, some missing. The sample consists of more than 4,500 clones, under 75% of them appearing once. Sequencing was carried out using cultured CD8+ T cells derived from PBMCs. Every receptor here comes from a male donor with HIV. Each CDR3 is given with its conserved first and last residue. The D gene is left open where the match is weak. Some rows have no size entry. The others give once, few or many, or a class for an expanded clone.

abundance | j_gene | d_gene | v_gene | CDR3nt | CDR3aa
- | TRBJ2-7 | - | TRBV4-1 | TGCGCCAGCAGCCAAGATAGGGTCCCTGGGCAGTACTTC | CASSQDRVPGQYF
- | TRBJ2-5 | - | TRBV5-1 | TGTGCCAGCAGCTTCCTAACACCTCAAGAGACCCAGTACTTC | CASSFLTPQETQYF
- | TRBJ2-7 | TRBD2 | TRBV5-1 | TGCGCCAGCAGCCTGGGACTAGCGGGAGGGGGTGAGTACGAGCAGTACTTC | CASSLGLAGGGEYEQYF
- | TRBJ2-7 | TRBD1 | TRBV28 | TGTGCCAGCAGCCGGGACAGGGTAAACGAGCAGTACTTC | CASSRDRVNEQYF
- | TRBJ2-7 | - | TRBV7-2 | TGTGCCAGCAGCTTAGACTGGGCCTACGAGCAGTACTTC | CASSLDWAYEQYF
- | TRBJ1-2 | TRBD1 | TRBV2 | TGTGCCAGCAGTTCCGGGACAGGGGAAGGCTACACCTTC | CASSSGTGEGYTF
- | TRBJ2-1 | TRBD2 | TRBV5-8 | TGTGCCAGCAGCTTGGGGCTAGCGGGGGTCCACAATGAGCAGTTCTTC | CASSLGLAGVHNEQFF
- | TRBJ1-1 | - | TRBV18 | TGTGCCAGCTCCCCCCTCGAGCTTAACACTGAAGCTTTCTTT | CASSPLELNTEAFF
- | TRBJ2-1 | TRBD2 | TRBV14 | TGTGCCAGCAGCCAGGGAGGGGCATGGGAGCAGTTCTTC | CASSQGGAWEQFF
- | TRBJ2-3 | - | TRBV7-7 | TGTGCTAGCAGCTTGGAGGGGTCCACAGATACGCAGTATTTT | CASSLEGSTDTQYF
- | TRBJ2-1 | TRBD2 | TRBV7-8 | TGTGCCAGCAGCTTAGAAAGTAGCGGGATTGTTTACAATGAGCAGTTCTTC | CASSLESSGIVYNEQFF
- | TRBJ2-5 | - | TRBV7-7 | TGTGCCAGCAGCTTAGCTCCCGAGAGGGAGACCCAGTACTTC | CASSLAPERETQYF
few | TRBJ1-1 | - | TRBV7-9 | TGTGCCAGCAGCCGGATGGGGGTGAACACTGAAGCTTTCTTT | CASSRMGVNTEAFF
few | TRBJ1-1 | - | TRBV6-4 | TGTGCCAGCAGTGTCGATCAACAGGGAAAAGCTTTCTTT | CASSVDQQGKAFF
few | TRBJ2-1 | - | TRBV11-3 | TGTGCCAGCAGTTTCCGGTCGTACAATGAGCAGTTCTTC | CASSFRSYNEQFF
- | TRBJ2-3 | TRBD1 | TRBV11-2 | TGTGCCAGCAGCCCAGGACAGGGCAACACAGATACGCAGTATTTT | CASSPGQGNTDTQYF
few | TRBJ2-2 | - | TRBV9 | TGTGCCAGCAGCGTAGATCCGGTCGGGGAGCTGTTTTTT | CASSVDPVGELFF
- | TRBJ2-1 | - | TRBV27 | TGTGCCAGCAGTTTGGGCCAACCCCCCTACAATGAGCAGTTCTTC | CASSLGQPPYNEQFF
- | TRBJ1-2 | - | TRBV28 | TGTGCCAGCAGCCCGGACGTAGGAGGTGGCTACACCTTC | CASSPDVGGGYTF
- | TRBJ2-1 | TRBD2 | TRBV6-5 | TGTGCCAGCAGTTACTCCCCTAGCGGGGAGAACAATGAGCAGTTCTTC | CASSYSPSGENNEQFF
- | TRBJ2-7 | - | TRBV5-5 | TGTGCCAGCAGCTTGGGCGGGGGACACTACGAGCAGTACTTC | CASSLGGGHYEQYF
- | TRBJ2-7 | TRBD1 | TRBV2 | TGTGCCAGCAGTGAGGCGTTCGGGACAGGGAACGAGCAGTACTTC | CASSEAFGTGNEQYF
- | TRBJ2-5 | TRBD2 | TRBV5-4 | TGTGCCAGCAGCTTGGCCGGGGCGGGGGGCTCGTCAGAGACCCAGTACTTC | CASSLAGAGGSSETQYF
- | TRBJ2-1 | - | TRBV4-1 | TGCGCCAGCAGCCAAGCGAGCTCCTACAATGAGCAGTTCTTC | CASSQASSYNEQFF
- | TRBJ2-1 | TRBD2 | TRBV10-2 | TGCGCCAGCAGTGAGATGAGACTAGCGGGAGAATACCGAACCGATGAGCAGTTCTTC | CASSEMRLAGEYRTDEQFF
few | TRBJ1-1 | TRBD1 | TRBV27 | TGTGCCAGCAGTTCCCCCGGGACAGGGGTGATTTCCACTGAAGCTTTCTTT | CASSSPGTGVISTEAFF
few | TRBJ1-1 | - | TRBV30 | TGTGCCTGGAGACCCGGGAACACTGAAGCTTTCTTT | CAWRPGNTEAFF
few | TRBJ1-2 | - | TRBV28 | TGTGCCAGCAGTTTGGGACTTAACTATGGCTACACCTTC | CASSLGLNYGYTF